These T cell receptor beta chains were read from a single sample in a study of low-dose radiotherapy and immunotherapy resistance in tumors. MiXCR was run by TCRdb on the reads, yielding one entry per CDR3 protein. The sample lists tens of thousands of distinct CDR3 sequences; 15% to 20% were seen once. Sequenced here: PBMCs, sampled after low-dose radiotherapy plus immunotherapy. These receptors all stem from a male donor with prostate cancer. Both conserved end residues are part of each CDR3. D genes are given only for firm matches. Clone size, where shown, is once, few, many, or a class for clones that have expanded.

d_call j_call clone_size v_call cdr3_aa cdr3_nt
NA TRBJ1-2 many TRBV15 CATSREAGYGYTF TGTGCCACCAGCCGAGAAGCCGGCTATGGCTACACCTTC
TRBD1 TRBJ2-7 many TRBV7-9 CASSPPDRGYEQYF TGTGCCAGCAGCCCTCCCGACAGGGGCTACGAGCAGTACTTC
TRBD2 TRBJ2-1 many TRBV28 CASNLRLAGSSYNEQFF TGTGCCAGCAACCTGCGGCTAGCGGGAAGCTCCTACAATGAGCAGTTCTTC
TRBD1 TRBJ2-5 NA TRBV9 CASITWTGGQETQYF TGTGCCAGCATCACATGGACAGGGGGTCAAGAGACCCAGTACTTC
TRBD2 TRBJ2-1 many TRBV6-5 CASSIAGSGNEQFF TGTGCCAGCAGCATAGCGGGGAGTGGCAATGAGCAGTTCTTC
NA TRBJ2-3 many TRBV7-2 CASSLVRSVTDTQYF TGTGCCAGCAGCTTAGTTAGGTCTGTCACAGATACGCAGTATTTT
TRBD1 TRBJ2-5 many TRBV7-2 CASSMTGGRQETQYF TGTGCCAGCAGCATGACAGGGGGCAGGCAAGAGACCCAGTACTTC
NA TRBJ1-6 many TRBV3-1 CASSQVSGVGRNSPLHF TGTGCCAGCAGCCAAGTATCTGGAGTTGGCCGTAATTCACCCCTCCACTTT
NA TRBJ2-1 many TRBV18 CASSPLSGSYNEQFF TGTGCCAGCTCACCCCTCAGCGGCTCCTACAATGAGCAGTTCTTC
NA TRBJ1-1 many TRBV7-9 CASSLMGGAFF TGTGCCAGCAGCTTAATGGGGGGAGCTTTCTTT
TRBD1 TRBJ2-5 many TRBV29-1 CSVGSGTGKETQYF TGCAGCGTGGGATCCGGGACAGGGAAAGAGACCCAGTACTTC
NA TRBJ2-1 few TRBV7-2 CASSSFLYEQFF TGTGCCAGCAGCTCCTTTTTGTATGAGCAGTTCTTC
NA TRBJ2-7 many TRBV5-1 CASSSTVPGLSSYEQYF TGTGCCAGCAGCTCAACCGTACCGGGACTGAGCTCCTACGAGCAGTACTTC